These 31 T cell receptor beta chains share one sample of origin, sequenced in a study of blood T cell repertoires in COVID-19 (dated by TCRdb to 2018 to 2020). Library preparation was by the immunoSEQ multiplex PCR assay. The clones in this table, taken by TCRdb from immuneACCESS, are in-frame only. Not every clone is retained; where verified, under half of the shortfall comes from an unresolved V gene, and the cause of the rest is unknown. Counted in this sample were 100,000 or so clones; roughly 86% of them appeared once. 9.5% to 10% of the sample belongs to the ten largest clones. Input material: peripheral blood. Every receptor here comes from a man aged 35-49 years with active or convalescent COVID-19.

This clone turned up a few times. The chain carries TRBV6-5 and TRBJ1-6, with 10 bases aligning to TRBD1. V gave up 1 base and J gave up 14 bases; unmatched junction bases: 2. CDR3 size: 13 residues. CDR1 is MNHEY, CDR2 SVGAGI, per germline. The CDR3 nucleotides are TGTGCCAGCAGTTACTGGGACAGGGGTTCCCTCCACTTT. Residues: CASSYWDRGSLHF.

This chain joins TRBV3-1 (or the pseudogene TRBV3-2) and TRBJ1-2; TRBD1 agrees at 8 bases. Unmatched junction bases numbered 4, after V lost 4 bases and J lost 0 bases. Per germline, CDR1 LGHDT and CDR2 YNNKEL (reference sequence). CDR3 size: 15 residues. The CDR3 DNA reads TGTGCCAGCAGCCCCAGGACAGGGACTAACTATGGCTACACCTTC. Encoded protein: CASSPRTGTNYGYTF.

The V gene is TRBV24-1, the J gene TRBJ2-7, with a possible D match to TRBD1 (6 bases). V was shortened by 4 bases and J by 3 bases, with 9 bases between the two germline ends. This CDR3 spans 13 amino acids. Germline loops: CDR1 KGHDR, CDR2 SFDVKD. CDR3 sequence (DNA): TGTGCCACCAGTGACCCCAGGGGCTACGAGCAGTACTTC. Its protein product is CATSDPRGYEQYF.

V usage is TRBV25-1 and J usage is TRBJ1-5, with a weak D call TRBD1 (5 bases). CDR1 and CDR2 (germline): MGHDK, SYGVNS. This CDR3 is 18 amino acids long. Trimming took 2 bases from V and 7 from J, leaving 24 bases between them. CDR3 nucleotides: TGTGCCAGCAGTGAACCGTTTATGGGCAGGGCAAGGCGGCAGCCCCAGCATTTT. Its translation: CASSEPFMGRARRQPQHF.

J is TRBJ2-3 and V is TRBV5-4; D unclear. This CDR3 spans 14 amino acids. The germline V gene encodes CDR1 SGHNT and CDR2 YYREEE (reference sequence). Between the trimmed V and J ends, which lost 0 bases and 6 bases, there was a span of 11 bases. The CDR3 DNA follows: TGTGCCAGCAGCTTGGAGCACGCTTCGGATACGCAGTATTTT. Translated: CASSLEHASDTQYF.

The chain has TRBV6-5 and TRBJ2-1, with D uncertain. The CDR3 sequence is 13 residues long. Trimming left V 4 bases short and J 3 bases short, with 7 bases between. The germline CDR1 and CDR2 sequences are MNHEY and SVGAGI. The CDR3 loop is CASSLGRYNEQFF. CDR3 DNA: TGTGCCAGCAGTTTGGGCCGCTACAATGAGCAGTTCTTC.

The V call is TRBV6-5, the J call TRBJ1-5; 7 bases fit TRBD1. CDR3 length: 15 residues. The junction had 8 bases not matched to a gene; V was cut back by 7 bases and J by 2 bases. Germline V CDR1 and CDR2: MNHEY, SVGAGI. CDR3 in amino acids: CASKLKGAGNQPQHF. CDR3 DNA sequence: TGTGCCAGCAAACTCAAGGGGGCTGGCAATCAGCCCCAGCATTTT.

This chain uses TRBV7-2 with TRBJ1-5, with TRBD1 matching 7 bases. After removal of 3 bases from V and 2 bases from J, the junction contained 10 bases not matched to a gene. In germline, CDR1 is SGHTA, CDR2 FQGNSA. The CDR3 is 17 amino acids. CDR3 DNA: TGTGCCAGCAGCTTTGGCGACAGGGAAGACGGCAATCAGCCCCAGCATTTT. Translation: CASSFGDREDGNQPQHF.

V gene TRBV5-1 combines with J gene TRBJ2-7; 11 bases line up with TRBD2. Germline V gene data show CDR1 as SGHRS and CDR2 as YFSETQ. The ends lost 2 bases at V and 6 bases at J; junction bases unmatched: 7. The CDR3 extends over 15 amino acids. CDR3 region: CASSFGTSGPGEQYF. CDR3 DNA sequence: TGCGCCAGCAGCTTTGGGACTAGCGGTCCTGGCGAGCAGTACTTC.

The V call is TRBV6-5, the J call TRBJ2-3, with 8 bases matching TRBD1. This CDR3 contains 15 residues. V was pared by 1 base and J by 6 bases, with 6 bases of the junction left unmatched. Germline V CDR1 and CDR2: MNHEY, SVGAGI. The CDR3 region has the DNA TGTGCCAGCAGTTACTTGGGCAGGGGGCGGGATACGCAGTATTTT. It specifies CASSYLGRGRDTQYF.

This chain links TRBV6-1 with TRBJ1-2; perhaps TRBD1 as D (5 bases). Germline V gene data show CDR1 as MNHNS and CDR2 as SASEGT. The CDR3 runs 17 residues. Trimming pared 2 bases from V and 0 bases from J, leaving 16 bases between. The CDR3 spells CASSENGHTATNYGYTF. The CDR3 region has the DNA TGTGCCAGCAGTGAAAACGGACACACAGCCACTAACTATGGCTACACCTTC.

The CDR3 region is CASSLTENTEAFF. The CDR3 DNA is TGCGCCAGCAGCCTAACAGAGAACACTGAAGCTTTCTTT. V and J are TRBV10-1 and TRBJ1-1; D is uncertain. Per germline, CDR1 WNHNN and CDR2 SYGVQD (reference sequence). This CDR3 spans 13 amino acids. V was cut by 6 bases and J by 1 base, with 9 bases left in between.

V is TRBV7-9 and J is TRBJ1-1, with TRBD1 matching 8 bases. Trimming cost V 1 base and J 2 bases; bases outside gene matches: 3. This CDR3 has 15 residues. The germline V gene has CDR1 SEHNR and CDR2 FQNEAQ (reference sequence). The CDR3, as DNA: TGTGCCAGCAGCTTAGGTTCAGGGGGCAACACTGAAGCTTTCTTT. Protein: CASSLGSGGNTEAFF.

This rearrangement joins TRBV7-9 to TRBJ2-5, with D uncertain. From germline, CDR1 is SEHNR and CDR2 FQNEAQ (reference sequence). The CDR3 runs 13 residues. V shed 1 base and J shed 1 base, with 4 bases lying between them. CDR3 residues: CASSLGAQETQYF. CDR3 coding DNA: TGTGCCAGCAGCTTAGGAGCCCAAGAGACCCAGTACTTC.

V usage is TRBV18 and J usage is TRBJ1-6; 9 bases are shared with TRBD1. This CDR3 spans 13 amino acids. Germline values: CDR1 KGHSH, CDR2 LQKENI. V was clipped by 4 bases and J by 9 bases; unmatched bases: 1. The DNA for the CDR3 is TGTGCCAGCTCACTGGACAGGGGTTCACCCCTCCACTTT. It translates to CASSLDRGSPLHF. The full variable domain, rest sourced from reference TRBV18 and TRBJ1-6, is NAGVMQNPRHLVRRRGQEARLRCSPMKGHSHVYWYRQLPEEGLKFMVYLQKENIIDESGMPKERFSAEFPKEGPSILRIQQVVRGDSAAYFCASSLDRGSPLHFGNGTRLTVT.

The CDR3 here is CASSLGRAYEQYF. The CDR3 coding sequence is TGTGCCAGCAGTTTAGGCAGGGCGTACGAGCAGTACTTC. The J gene is TRBJ2-7, the V gene TRBV27, with D perhaps TRBD1 (5 bases). This CDR3 region has 13 residues. Germline V CDR1 and CDR2: MNHEY, SMNVEV (reference sequence). The V end lost 2 bases, the J end lost 4 bases, and 9 bases lay between the germline ends.

The chain links TRBV6-4 to TRBJ2-7; 7 nucleotides agree with TRBD1. The CDR3 runs to 15 residues. V trimming: 0 bases; J trimming: 2 bases; junction bases outside the gene matches: 4. Looked up from germline, CDR1 is MRHNA and CDR2 is SNTAGT. For the CDR3, the DNA is TGTGCCAGCAGTGACTCGAAGGGGGCAGCCTACGAGCAGTACTTC. Amino acids: CASSDSKGAAYEQYF.

This chain uses TRBV19 with TRBJ1-1, with unresolved D. The length of the CDR3 is 14 residues. V lost 1 base and J 7 bases, leaving 13 bases between the germline ends. Germline V gene lookup returns CDR1 LNHDA and CDR2 SQIVND (reference sequence). Written as DNA, the CDR3 is TGTGCCAGTAGTATAGTTGTCGGCGGCGGTGAAGCTTTCTTT. It is translated as CASSIVVGGGEAFF.

The chain employs TRBV9 and TRBJ2-3; TRBD2 agrees at 9 bases. Trimming removed 4 bases from V and 3 bases from J; junction bases left unmatched: 3. Looked up from germline, CDR1 is SGDLS and CDR2 is YYNGEE. This CDR3 contains 14 residues. The CDR3: CASSRGLATDTQYF. The CDR3 DNA follows: TGTGCCAGCAGCCGGGGACTAGCTACAGATACGCAGTATTTT.

A note on this clone: The same CDR3 arises from other DNA sequences in this sample as well. The rearrangement joins TRBV29-1 to TRBJ1-2; 10 bases agree with TRBD1. The length of the CDR3 is 12 residues. The V and J ends lost 6 bases and 3 bases, in that order; junction bases with no gene match: 1. Looked up from germline, CDR1 is SQVTM and CDR2 is ANQGSEA. The CDR3 coding sequence is TGCAGCGTAGGGACAGGGGACTATGGCTACACCTTC. It encodes CSVGTGDYGYTF.

This sequence joins TRBV7-9 and TRBJ2-7, with 7 bases that match TRBD2. Germline V gene data show CDR1 as SEHNR and CDR2 as FQNEAQ (reference sequence). The CDR3 spans 12 residues. With V trimmed by 4 bases and J by 6 bases, 3 bases remained unmatched. The CDR3 loop reads CASSSREAEQYF. CDR3 sequence (DNA): TGTGCCAGCAGCTCCCGGGAGGCCGAGCAGTACTTC.

V is TRBV9 and J is TRBJ2-3; TRBD2 matches at 9 bases. Germline assignment: CDR1 SGDLS and CDR2 YYNGEE. The CDR3 extends over 14 amino acids. With V trimmed by 6 bases and J by 3 bases, 5 bases remained unmatched. Here the CDR3 reads CASTRGLATDTQYF. The CDR3 bases are TGTGCCAGCACCCGGGGACTAGCAACAGATACGCAGTATTTT. Supplemented by reference TRBV9 and TRBJ2-3, the full variable domain reads DSGVTQTPKHLITATGQRVTLRCSPRSGDLSVYWYQQSLDQGLQFLIQYYNGEERAKGNILERFSAQQFPDLHSELNLSSLELGDSALYFCASTRGLATDTQYFGPGTRLTVL.

This chain connects TRBV7-9 to TRBJ1-1; D perhaps matches TRBD1 (5 bases). Trimming shortened V by 5 bases and J by 1 base, and 8 bases separated the two germline ends. This CDR3 comprises 13 residues. Germline V gene data show CDR1 as SEHNR and CDR2 as FQNEAQ (reference sequence). CDR3 residues: CASSIRENTEAFF. The CDR3 coding sequence is TGTGCCAGCAGCATCAGGGAGAACACTGAAGCTTTCTTT.

This chain uses TRBV18 with TRBJ1-6, with no clear D. V dropped 2 bases and J dropped 6 bases, with 14 bases sitting between them. CDR1 KGHSH and CDR2 LQKENI come from the germline V gene. There are 16 residues in the CDR3. CDR3 amino acids: CASSPSQGRSNSPLHF. In nucleotides, the CDR3 is TGTGCCAGCTCACCAAGTCAAGGCCGGAGTAATTCACCCCTCCACTTT.

Only a few counts were recorded for this clone. V is TRBV5-5 and J is TRBJ2-7; the match to TRBD1 covers 9 bases. CDR1 and CDR2 from the germline V gene are SGHKS and YYEKEE (reference sequence). The junction had 14 bases not matched to a gene; V was cut back by 4 bases and J by 6 bases. The length of the CDR3 is 16 residues. CDR3 nucleotides: TGTGCCAGCAGCCAGACCGGGACAGGGAGGACCGGCGAGCAGTACTTC. This gives the protein CASSQTGTGRTGEQYF.

This clone was seen only once. The chain uses TRBV10-1 and TRBJ1-4, with 7 bases that match TRBD1. The J segment lost 4 bases and the V segment lost 6 bases, leaving 8 bases of the junction unmatched. This CDR3 spans 15 amino acids. Per the germline V gene, CDR1 is WNHNN and CDR2 is SYGVQD (reference sequence). As DNA, the CDR3 is TGCGCCAGCAGCCCGACAGGGAAGGGTAATGAAAAACTGTTTTTT. As protein: CASSPTGKGNEKLFF.

This chain uses TRBV5-1 with TRBJ2-7; 9 bases match TRBD1. The ends lost 7 bases at V and 3 bases at J; junction bases unmatched: 2. This CDR3 spans 12 amino acids. The germline V gene has CDR1 SGHRS and CDR2 YFSETQ. The CDR3 protein is CASATGGYEQYF. In DNA, the CDR3 is TGCGCCAGCGCGACAGGGGGCTACGAGCAGTACTTC.

The gene calls are TRBV13 and TRBJ1-6, with a tentative D call TRBD1 (6 bases). The V gene lost 2 bases and the J gene lost 8 bases, with 16 bases spanning the gap. The CDR3 is 16 amino acids. Germline CDR1 and CDR2: PRHDT and FYEKMQ (reference sequence). This CDR3 reads CASSLPGHQGDSPLHF. The CDR3 bases are TGTGCCAGCAGCTTACCGGGACACCAAGGAGATTCACCCCTCCACTTT.

The rearrangement links TRBV7-9 to TRBJ1-1, with 11 bases matching TRBD1. V lost 5 bases and J lost 7; bases outside the gene matches: 6. This CDR3 has 14 residues. The germline CDR1 and CDR2 sequences are SEHNR and FQNEAQ (reference sequence). The CDR3 DNA sequence: TGTGCCAGCAGCCCAAGGACAGGGGGCGATGAAGCTTTCTTT. It encodes CASSPRTGGDEAFF.

The V and J genes are TRBV15 and TRBJ1-5, with a weak D call TRBD1 (6 bases). V lost 1 base and J 6 bases, leaving 10 bases between the germline ends. CDR3 length: 14 amino acids. Germline V lookup: CDR1 LNHNV, CDR2 YYDKDF (reference sequence). The CDR3 DNA reads TGTGCCACCAGCAGAGCAGGGGACGGTCAGCCCCAGCATTTT. This sequence encodes CATSRAGDGQPQHF.

A single count supports this clone. The chain links TRBV29-1 to TRBJ2-6; 11 bases fit TRBD1. Per germline, CDR1 SQVTM and CDR2 ANQGSEA. The V segment lost 7 bases and the J segment 0 bases; nucleotides outside the gene matches: 5. The CDR3 runs 16 residues. The CDR3 coding sequence is TGCAGCGCTGGACAGGGGGCATTCTCTGGGGCCAACGTCCTGACTTTC. Translation gives CSAGQGAFSGANVLTF.